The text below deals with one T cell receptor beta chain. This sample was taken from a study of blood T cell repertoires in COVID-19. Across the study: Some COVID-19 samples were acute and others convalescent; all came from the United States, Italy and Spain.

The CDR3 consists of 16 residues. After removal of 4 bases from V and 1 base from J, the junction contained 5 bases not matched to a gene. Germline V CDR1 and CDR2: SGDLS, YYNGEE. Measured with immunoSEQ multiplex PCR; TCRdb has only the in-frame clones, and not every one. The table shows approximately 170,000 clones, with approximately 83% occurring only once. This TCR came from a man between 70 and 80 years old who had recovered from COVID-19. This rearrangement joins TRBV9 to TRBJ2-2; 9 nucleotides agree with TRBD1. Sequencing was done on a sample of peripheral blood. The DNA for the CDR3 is TGTGCCAGCAGCTCGCGGACAGGGGTGAACACCGGGGAGCTGTTTTTT. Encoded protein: CASSSRTGVNTGELFF.